This T cell receptor beta chain was retrieved from a study of blood T cell repertoires in COVID-19 (dated by TCRdb to 2018 to 2020). As for the study more broadly: The collaborator samples originated in the United States, Italy and Spain and spanned the acute and convalescent phases of COVID-19. The prospective study material was composed of cDNA or gDNA derived from T cells, B-cell-depleted T cells, or PBMCs. The dataset comprised deeply sampled blood TCRbeta repertoires from subjects exposed to, actively infected with, or recovered from COVID-19. The repertoires were released in a freely available public database intended as a resource for research on the immune response to SARS-CoV-2. The samples were drawn from the first 160 participants of the ongoing ImmuneRACE study and from about 1,200 subjects provided by 6 global collaborators. Sample metadata almost always included a de-identified subject ID, COVID-19 status, age in years and sex. Where available, HLA class I and class II types were obtained from metadata supplied by the sample provider rather than from assay-based typing.

In Seattle, one collaborating source enrolled patients while the infection was active and tracked those patients longitudinally over the course of disease. The collaborating institutions used their own protocols to collect whole blood in K2EDTA tubes. Collaborator samples were shipped for TCRbeta analysis as frozen whole blood, isolated PBMCs, or DNA extracted from either sample type. For CDR1 and CDR2, the germline V gene lists SGHTA and FQGTGA. Ends trimmed: V by 3 bases, J by 5 bases; bases unmatched to a gene: 8. The CDR3 goes from the cysteine to the phenylalanine over 16 residues. This entry keeps only the CDR3 DNA: 48 bases, framed from base 1. TCRbeta CDR3 regions were amplified from genomic DNA using the immunoSEQ Assay, a bias-controlled multiplex PCR. In the paper's pipeline: The number of nucleated cells in each sample was estimated from the amplification of reference gene primers within the assay. Sequence reads were collapsed and filtered to measure the absolute abundance of every unique TCRbeta CDR3 rearrangement. For each sample, productive Simpson clonality was calculated as the square root of Simpson's diversity index over productive rearrangements. TCRdb stores this immuneACCESS table with in-frame sequences only. Part of the clones is absent; in the studies checked, under half of the shortfall reflects unresolved V genes, and no reason is known for the rest. V and J calls and clone size are given by that table; D and trimming were obtained from the DNA. The sample table records some 130,000 clones; about nine tenths of these occur just once. Roughly 4.5% of the sample belongs to the ten largest clones.

On this clone itself: Which antigen it targets is not known. No clone much larger than this one lies a single base away; base qualities are absent.

Results and caveats for the whole study, not just this receptor: The quantity of clinical and demographic metadata differed by source and by participant and was supplied without curation.

This sequence uses TRBV7-3 and TRBJ2-3, with 10 junctional bases fitting TRBD1. Specimen: peripheral blood. The TCR was taken from a man in his sixties with COVID-19, enrolled during active disease. The DNA is TGTGCCAGCAGCTTGGGACAGGGGTTGATCGGAGATACGCAGTATTTT. Its amino acids are CASSLGQGLIGDTQYF.